A selection of T cell receptor beta chains follows, all from one sample in a study of T cell repertoires in cytomegalovirus infection. TCRdb itself ran the reads through MiXCR, one entry per CDR3 protein. This table has 750,000 to 950,000 distinct CDR3 sequences, about 27% appearing once. Antigens of these TCRs are unknown. Sequenced here: cultured CD8+ T cells from PBMCs, sampled from culture after CMV antigen stimulation. The receptor set was obtained from a human donor in good health (CMV status not recorded). Some clones in this sample may be carry-over from other donors' samples. Each CDR3 is given with its conserved first and last residue. A D gene is named only where the DNA matches it firmly. For some rows the clone size is stated as once, few or many, or as a class when expanded; others skip it.

d_call	v_call	j_call	clone_size	cdr3_nt	cdr3_aa
TRBD1	TRBV7-2	TRBJ2-2	few	TGTGCCAGCAGCTTGGGACAGTATAATGACGGGGAGCTGTTTTTT	CASSLGQYNDGELFF
.	TRBV7-9	TRBJ2-7	many	TGTGCCAGCAGGACGGGATCCTACGAGCAGTACTTC	CASRTGSYEQYF
.	TRBV27	TRBJ1-1	.	TGTGCCAGCAGTTTACAGGGCGCAATGAACACTGAAGCTTTCTTT	CASSLQGAMNTEAFF
TRBD1	TRBV2	TRBJ2-2	.	TGTGCCACGAGGACAGGGCATGACGGGGAGCTGTTTTTT	CATRTGHDGELFF
TRBD2	TRBV7-6	TRBJ2-5	few	TGTGCTAGCAGTCAGACTAGCGGGGAGACCCAGTACTTC	CASSQTSGETQYF
.	TRBV11-1	TRBJ2-1	many	TGTGCCAGCAGCTTAGAGGAGGGGACTGGATACAATGAGCAGTTCTTC	CASSLEEGTGYNEQFF
.	TRBV4-3	TRBJ2-2	few	TGCGCCAGCAGCCAAGTCGGGGGCGGGGAGCTGTTTTTT	CASSQVGGGELFF
.	TRBV6-1	TRBJ2-1	few	TGTGCCAGCAGCGTCTTCCGGGACTTTAGCTCCTACAATGAGCAGTTCTTC	CASSVFRDFSSYNEQFF
.	TRBV3-1	TRBJ2-7	.	TGTGCCAGCAGCTATCGGGGGAACTCCTACGAGCAGTACTTC	CASSYRGNSYEQYF
TRBD2	TRBV7-4	TRBJ2-2	few	TGTGCCAGCAGTCACCCCCCCGCGACTAGCGGGGGGGCCTACACCGGGGAGCTGTTTTTT	CASSHPPATSGGAYTGELFF
.	TRBV28	TRBJ1-1	few	TGTGCCAGCAGTTTCATCTTACAGACATTGAACACTGAAGCTTTCTTT	CASSFILQTLNTEAFF
.	TRBV27	TRBJ2-5	.	TGTGCCAGCAAAGGAGTTCGGGAGACCCAGTACTTC	CASKGVRETQYF
TRBD2	TRBV7-4	TRBJ2-5	few	TGTGCCAGCACGATACTAGCGGGGGTACAAGAGACCCAGTACTTC	CASTILAGVQETQYF
.	TRBV5-4	TRBJ1-1	.	TGTGCCAGCAGCCTGCGGAGGGAGAAGAACACTGAAGCTTTCTTT	CASSLRREKNTEAFF
.	TRBV6-6	TRBJ2-3	few	TGTGCCAGCAGTTACTCGAAGCGACTCGACGGCACAGATACGCAGTATTTT	CASSYSKRLDGTDTQYF
TRBD1	TRBV6-6	TRBJ1-6	.	TGTGCCAGCAAGACAGGGGATTCCTATAATTCACCCCTCCACTTT	CASKTGDSYNSPLHF
.	TRBV18	TRBJ1-2	.	TGTGCCAGCTCACTGACCGGACCCGTTCACTATGGCTACACCTTC	CASSLTGPVHYGYTF
.	TRBV7-9	TRBJ1-1	few	TGTGCCAGCAGCCCTCCCGTGGAGCGTGGGTTCACTGAAGCTTTCTTT	CASSPPVERGFTEAFF
.	TRBV19	TRBJ2-5	few	TGTGCCAGTACCACGGTGGCCGGAGAGACCCAGTACTTC	CASTTVAGETQYF
TRBD2	TRBV7-4	TRBJ2-5	once	TGTGCCAGCAGCTCTGGGACTAGCGGGGGGGTCCAAGAGACCCAGTACTTC	CASSSGTSGGVQETQYF
.	TRBV11-2	TRBJ2-5	.	TGTGCCAGCAGACCTGAGGGGATAGCGAGGGAGACCCAGTACTTC	CASRPEGIARETQYF
.	TRBV20-1	TRBJ2-5	.	TGCAGTGCCAATCGTTGGTCCGGGAAGACCCAGTACTTC	CSANRWSGKTQYF
.	TRBV19	TRBJ1-6	.	TGTGCCAGTAGTATGGGGAGAACTTCACCCCTCCACTTT	CASSMGRTSPLHF
TRBD2	TRBV5-4	TRBJ2-3	few	TGTGCCAGCAAGGATTGGGGCGCGGGGGGGCACAAAGATACGCAGTATTTT	CASKDWGAGGHKDTQYF
.	TRBV29-1	TRBJ2-1	.	TGCAGCGCCTACTTGAGCTCCTACAATGAGCAGTTCTTC	CSAYLSSYNEQFF
TRBD1	TRBV4-1	TRBJ1-2	few	TGCGCCAGCAGCCAATCCCCGACAGGGGGCTACTATGGCTACACCTTC	CASSQSPTGGYYGYTF
.	TRBV7-9	TRBJ2-3	.	TGTGCCAGCAGAAGGGGGACCCTGGAGGTTGCAGATACGCAGTATTTT	CASRRGTLEVADTQYF